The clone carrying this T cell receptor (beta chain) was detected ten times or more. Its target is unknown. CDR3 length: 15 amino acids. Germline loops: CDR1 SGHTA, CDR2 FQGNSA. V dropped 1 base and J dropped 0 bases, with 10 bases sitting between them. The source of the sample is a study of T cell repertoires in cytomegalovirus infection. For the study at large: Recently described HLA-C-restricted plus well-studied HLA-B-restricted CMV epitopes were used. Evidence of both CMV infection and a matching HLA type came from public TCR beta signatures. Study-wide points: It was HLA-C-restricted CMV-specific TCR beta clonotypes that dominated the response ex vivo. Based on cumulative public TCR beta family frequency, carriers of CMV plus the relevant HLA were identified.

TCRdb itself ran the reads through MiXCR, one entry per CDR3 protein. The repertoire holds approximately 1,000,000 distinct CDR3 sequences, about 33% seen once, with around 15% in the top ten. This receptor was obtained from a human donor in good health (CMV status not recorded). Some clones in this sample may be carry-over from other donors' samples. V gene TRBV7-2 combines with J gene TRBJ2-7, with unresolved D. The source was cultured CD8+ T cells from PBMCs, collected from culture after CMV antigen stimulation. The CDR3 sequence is CASSLVPLSSYEQYV. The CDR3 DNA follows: TGTGCCAGCAGCTTAGTTCCACTGAGCTCCTACGAGCAGTACGTC.